Presented here are 21 T cell receptor beta chains from one specimen sequenced in a study of T cells after yellow fever vaccination. Each CDR3 protein is one row after TCRdb ran MiXCR on the 5' RACE reads. The sample records hundreds of thousands of distinct CDR3 sequences, roughly a sixth being singletons. The sequenced sample was PBMCs, obtained before the yellow fever booster vaccination. These receptors were taken from a man between 18 and 35 years old who received the YFV17D yellow fever vaccine.

This clonotype was detected many times. This chain uses TRBV28 with TRBJ2-3; D possibly uses TRBD1 or TRBD2 (6 bases each). Germline CDR1 is MDHEN and CDR2 is SYDVKM. This CDR3 is 18 amino acids long. V lost 0 bases to trimming and J lost 5 bases, with 21 bases between them. The CDR3 spells CASSLWGTQLRGIDTQYF. In DNA, the CDR3 is TGTGCCAGCAGTTTATGGGGGACTCAATTAAGGGGGATAGATACGCAGTATTTT.

This clonotype was counted a few times. The chain uses TRBV11-2 and TRBJ2-2; TRBD2 aligns across 7 bases. This CDR3 spans 14 amino acids. From germline, CDR1 is SGHAT and CDR2 FQNNGV. V shed 6 bases and J 4 bases; nucleotides not matched to a gene: 5. CDR3 protein: CASRGGWPTGELFF. Written as DNA, the CDR3 is TGTGCCAGCAGGGGGGGGTGGCCCACCGGGGAGCTGTTTTTT.

In its sample, this clonotype was seen a few times. The V and J genes are TRBV24-1 and TRBJ2-5; D may match TRBD1 or TRBD2 (7 bases each). The CDR3 length is 14 residues. Germline assignment: CDR1 KGHDR and CDR2 SFDVKD. Between the trimmed V and J ends, which lost 5 bases and 4 bases, there was a span of 13 bases. The CDR3 loop reads CATSGQGGGETQYF. As DNA, the CDR3 is TGTGCCACCAGTGGACAGGGAGGGGGAGAGACCCAGTACTTC.

The CDR3 DNA reads TGTGCCAGCAGCCAGGGTAGGGGATCTGAAGCTTTCTTT. Its translation: CASSQGRGSEAFF. The genes are TRBV7-2 and TRBJ1-1, with a weak D call TRBD1 (5 bases). Trimming stripped 5 bases from V and 6 bases from J, with 13 bases between. Germline-derived CDR1 and CDR2 are SGHTA and FQGNSA. This CDR3 spans 13 amino acids.

This clonotype was seen only a few times. The rearrangement uses TRBV7-9 and TRBJ1-1; D is ambiguous. The CDR3 is made up of 12 amino acids. V gave up 1 base and J gave up 6 bases, with 6 bases separating them. Germline V gene sequence: CDR1 SEHNR, CDR2 FQNEAQ (reference sequence). The CDR3: CASSLGTSEAFF. As DNA, the CDR3 is TGTGCCAGCAGCTTAGGGACCTCTGAAGCTTTCTTT.

The CDR3 spells CASSDPSSYNEQFF. CDR3 sequence (DNA): TGTGCCAGCAGTGACCCCAGCTCCTACAATGAGCAGTTCTTC. The V gene is TRBV2, the J gene TRBJ2-1; D unclear. This CDR3 is 14 amino acids long. V was pared by 3 bases and J by 0 bases, with 6 bases between. Per the germline V gene, CDR1 is SNHLY and CDR2 is FYNNEI.

In its sample, this clonotype was seen many times. V usage is TRBV6-1 and J usage is TRBJ1-1; TRBD1 agrees at 7 bases. V was clipped by 1 base and J by 5 bases; unmatched bases: 7. CDR1 MNHNS and CDR2 SASEGT come from the germline V gene. The length of the CDR3 is 15 residues. CDR3 DNA sequence: TGTGCCAGCAGTGAAGTTAGACAGGGAGGGACTGAAGCTTTCTTT. Its protein product is CASSEVRQGGTEAFF.

DNA for the CDR3: TGTGCCAGCAGCACCCTTAGCGGGGGGGGCACAGATACGCAGTATTTT. Translated, it gives CASSTLSGGGTDTQYF. The gene calls are TRBV6-5 and TRBJ2-3; 11 bases line up with TRBD2. The germline V gene encodes CDR1 MNHEY and CDR2 SVGAGI. The CDR3 contains 16 residues. The V segment lost 6 bases and the J segment 1 base; nucleotides outside the gene matches: 6.

In its sample, this clonotype was seen a few times. This chain's CDR3 is CASSFQGGSTQYF. DNA for the CDR3: TGTGCCAGCAGCTTTCAGGGTGGGTCTACGCAGTATTTT. The J gene is TRBJ2-3, the V gene TRBV7-2; possible D gene TRBD1, 5 bases. CDR3 length: 13 amino acids. The germline gives CDR1 SGHTA, CDR2 FQGNSA. Trimming pared 3 bases from V and 8 bases from J, leaving 12 bases between.

This clonotype appeared a few times. The gene calls are TRBV7-2 and TRBJ2-5; D might be TRBD2 (5 bases). CDR1 and CDR2 from the germline V gene are SGHTA and FQGNSA. The V and J ends lost 6 bases and 2 bases respectively, with 16 bases between them. CDR3 size: 15 residues. CDR3 protein: CASSLATAAQETQYF. CDR3 bases: TGTGCCAGCAGTCTAGCAACGGCAGCGCAAGAGACCCAGTACTTC.

This clonotype appeared many times. The chain couples TRBV12-3 or TRBV12-4 to TRBJ2-1; D gene ambiguous. V was shortened by 6 bases and J by 12 bases, with 24 bases between the two germline ends. The CDR3 runs 15 residues. CDR3 nucleotide sequence: TGTGCCAGCAGCCGCCACGGTGTGGGCCGTCTCGGGCAGTTCTTC. Amino acid sequence: CASSRHGVGRLGQFF.

The chain uses TRBV20-1 and TRBJ2-7; D unresolved. CDR1 is DFQATT, CDR2 SNEGSKA, per germline (reference sequence). V lost 2 bases and J 0 bases, leaving 8 bases between the germline ends. The CDR3 runs to 13 residues. In DNA, the CDR3 is TGCAGTGCTAGATTTCCAAGCTCCTACGAGCAGTACTTC. Amino acid sequence: CSARFPSSYEQYF.

The V call is TRBV12-3 or TRBV12-4, the J call TRBJ2-2; D might be TRBD1 (5 bases). The CDR3 covers 16 residues. V was trimmed by 5 bases and J by 5 bases, leaving 18 bases between them. In DNA, the CDR3 is TGTGCCAGCAGTGACCCAGGGTCTTCAGGGACCGGGGAGCTGTTTTTT. The encoded protein is CASSDPGSSGTGELFF.

This clonotype was recorded a few times. The chain couples TRBV10-3 to TRBJ2-3; 8 bases align to TRBD2. The V segment lost 6 bases and the J segment 0 bases; nucleotides outside the gene matches: 5. The CDR3 spans 15 residues. Per germline, CDR1 ENHRY and CDR2 SYGVKD. CDR3 sequence reads: CAISETSVSTDTQYF. In DNA, the CDR3 is TGTGCCATCAGCGAGACTAGCGTTAGCACAGATACGCAGTATTTT.

This clonotype was observed at least ten times. The chain has TRBV5-5 and TRBJ1-1; D possibly corresponds to TRBD1 (5 bases). CDR3 size: 14 residues. V was clipped by 4 bases and J by 2 bases, with 12 bases between them. Germline values: CDR1 SGHKS, CDR2 YYEKEE (reference sequence). In nucleotides, the CDR3 is TGTGCCAGCAGCCGACGGGGGGGAAACACTGAAGCTTTCTTT. Residues: CASSRRGGNTEAFF.

V is TRBV5-1 and J is TRBJ1-3; a possible D gene is TRBD1 (5 bases). V was clipped by 7 bases and J by 9 bases, with 17 bases between them. Per germline, CDR1 SGHRS and CDR2 YFSETQ. The CDR3 contains 13 residues. CDR3 in amino acids: CASGLGQGTTIYF. Written as DNA, the CDR3 is TGCGCCAGCGGACTGGGGCAGGGTACCACCATATATTTT.

This clonotype was seen a few times. The chain joins TRBV11-3 to TRBJ2-3; D might be TRBD2 (5 bases). The CDR3 is 12 residues long. Germline values: CDR1 SGHNT, CDR2 YENEEA. Trimming stripped 1 base from V and 8 bases from J, with 7 bases between. The DNA of the CDR3 is TGTGCCAGCAGCTTAGGAGGAGGTACGCAGTATTTT. Its translation is CASSLGGGTQYF.

This clonotype showed up just a few times. The chain is built from TRBV7-8 and TRBJ2-2, with D uncertain. Trimming removed 8 bases from V and 0 bases from J, with 10 bases in between. Germline lookup yields CDR1 SGHVS and CDR2 FQNEAQ. This CDR3 is 14 amino acids long. The CDR3: CASVRTSNTGELFF. DNA for the CDR3: TGTGCCAGCGTCAGAACCTCGAACACCGGGGAGCTGTTTTTT.

This clonotype was observed a handful of times. The V call is TRBV12-3 or TRBV12-4, the J call TRBJ2-5; tentative D call: TRBD2 (6 bases). V shed 6 bases and J shed 2 bases, with 13 bases lying between them. CDR3 length equals 14 residues. The CDR3 DNA reads TGTGCCAGCAGACCTACTAGCCATCAAGAGACCCAGTACTTC. Protein: CASRPTSHQETQYF.

The chain carries TRBV7-9 and TRBJ1-5; 10 bases fit TRBD1. This CDR3 is built from 14 residues. Germline-derived CDR1 and CDR2 are SEHNR and FQNEAQ (reference sequence). J gave up 4 bases and V 7 bases, and 4 bases lay outside the gene matches. CDR3 in amino acids: CASTGTGANQPQHF. CDR3 in DNA: TGTGCCAGCACCGGGACAGGGGCTAATCAGCCCCAGCATTTT. The entire variable domain, with the rest obtained from reference TRBV7-9 and TRBJ1-5, is as follows: DTGVSQNPRHKITKRGQNVTFRCDPISEHNRLYWYRQTLGQGPEFLTYFQNEAQLEKSRLLSDRFSAERPKGSFSTLEIQRTEQGDSAMYLCASTGTGANQPQHFGDGTRLSIL.

This clonotype showed up just a few times. The J gene is TRBJ1-2, the V gene TRBV7-9; 8 bases agree with TRBD1. Germline V gene lookup returns CDR1 SEHNR and CDR2 FQNEAQ (reference sequence). The V and J ends lost 6 bases and 4 bases, in that order; junction bases with no gene match: 7. This CDR3 is built from 14 residues. As DNA, the CDR3 is TGTGCCAGCAGTTACACCGGGACAGGCTATGGCTACACCTTC. Translating it yields CASSYTGTGYGYTF.